The present T cell receptor (beta chain) was sequenced within a study of human T cells and chemical hapten exposure. Looking at the study overall: Patches that contained 0.01% DPC were applied to the upper back and read at 6 days.

The V end was cut by 5 bases, the J end by 3 bases, with 17 bases between. The length of the CDR3 is 16 residues. In germline, CDR1 is SGHTA, CDR2 FQGNSA. In the authors' workflow: Per sample, the median was around 96,000 TCRs, with values from around 20,000 to 690,000. TCRdb reanalysed the RACE reads using MiXCR and keeps one entry per CDR3 protein. V and J calls and clone size were set by TCRdb, not the authors. In the table there are 85,000 to 100,000 distinct CDR3 sequences, 9.5% to 15% of which are singletons. General observations from the study: TCRs above 1 in 1000 frequency stayed constant with DPC sensitization. Relative to controls, expanded TCRs formed significantly more large CDR3 similarity clusters.

Time point denoted: patch test 1, 2 weeks after DPC sensitization. The treatment denotes: therapeutic diphenylcyclopropenone sensitization with weekly scalp DPC. This clonotype occurred many times. Antigen: not known. This chain uses TRBV7-2 with TRBJ2-1; D might be TRBD1 (6 bases). The source was whole blood, collected in connection with sensitization to the hapten diphenylcyclopropenone (DPC). The clonotype originates from a woman between 35 and 50 years old with alopecia areata. Some clones in this sample may be carry-over from other donors' samples. The CDR3 nucleotides read TGTGCCAGCAGCCCACCGGGACACCTCCTCTACAATGAGCAGTTCTTC. It is translated as CASSPPGHLLYNEQFF.